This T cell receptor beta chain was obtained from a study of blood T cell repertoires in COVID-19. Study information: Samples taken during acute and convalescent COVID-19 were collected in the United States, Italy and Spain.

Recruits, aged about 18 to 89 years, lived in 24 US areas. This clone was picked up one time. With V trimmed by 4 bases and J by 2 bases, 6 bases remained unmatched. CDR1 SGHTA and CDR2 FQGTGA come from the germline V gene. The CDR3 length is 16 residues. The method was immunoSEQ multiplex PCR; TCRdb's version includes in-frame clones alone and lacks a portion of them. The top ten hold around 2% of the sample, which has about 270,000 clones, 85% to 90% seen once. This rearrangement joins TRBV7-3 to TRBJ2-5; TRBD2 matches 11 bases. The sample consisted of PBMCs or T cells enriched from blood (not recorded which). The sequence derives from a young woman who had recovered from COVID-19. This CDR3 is CASSSASGGPQETQYF. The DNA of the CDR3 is TGTGCCAGCAGCTCCGCTAGCGGGGGGCCTCAAGAGACCCAGTACTTC.